Listed below are T cell receptor beta chains from one sample, sequenced in a study of T-cell memory formation after mild COVID-19. TCRdb analysed the 5' RACE reads with MiXCR anew, one entry per CDR3 protein. Of about 390,000 distinct CDR3 sequences in the sample, around 20% were seen once. Input material: PBMCs or a T cell subset sorted from them (not recorded which). Receptor source: an adult woman who had mild COVID-19 (a few samples of this study predate the infection). Cell type and time point are not known. The conserved cysteine and the conserved F or W are not part of the CDR3 here.

V gene: TRBV15; J gene: TRBJ2-6; CDR3 protein: ATSTGDSRSGANVLT
V gene: TRBV9; J gene: TRBJ2-2; CDR3 protein: ASSSNPGLGTGELF
V gene: TRBV7-2; J gene: TRBJ1-2; CDR3 protein: ASSPNRLNLYGYT
V gene: TRBV9; J gene: TRBJ2-1; CDR3 protein: ASSLSGLAPSSYNEQF
V gene: TRBV4-1; J gene: TRBJ1-4; CDR3 protein: ASSKTPGGLREKLF
V gene: TRBV12-3/TRBV12-4; J gene: TRBJ2-7; CDR3 protein: ASSSRLAGFEQY
V gene: TRBV4-2; J gene: TRBJ2-3; CDR3 protein: ASSQDSERPSTDTQY
V gene: TRBV5-1; J gene: TRBJ2-1; CDR3 protein: ASSAGGPGNEQF
V gene: TRBV12-3/TRBV12-4; J gene: TRBJ1-6; CDR3 protein: ASSWNRGSSPLH
V gene: TRBV6-5; J gene: TRBJ2-2; CDR3 protein: ASSYLTGRARGGELF
V gene: TRBV4-3; J gene: TRBJ1-1; CDR3 protein: ASSQAASTEAF
V gene: TRBV30; J gene: TRBJ2-1; CDR3 protein: ALISGSTYNEQF
V gene: TRBV24-1; J gene: TRBJ2-5; CDR3 protein: ATSDFGEAQY
V gene: TRBV12-3/TRBV12-4; J gene: TRBJ1-1; CDR3 protein: ASRTGSEAF
V gene: TRBV20-1; J gene: TRBJ2-1; CDR3 protein: SASSRDNEQF
V gene: TRBV7-8; J gene: TRBJ1-2; CDR3 protein: ASSLTGRYGYT
V gene: TRBV15; J gene: TRBJ2-7; CDR3 protein: ATSRASRQPSYEQY
V gene: TRBV12-3/TRBV12-4; J gene: TRBJ1-3; CDR3 protein: ASSPEGLNSGNTIY
V gene: TRBV15; J gene: TRBJ2-4; CDR3 protein: ATSKGAGTGKNIQY
V gene: TRBV12-3/TRBV12-4; J gene: TRBJ1-4; CDR3 protein: ASSFRQVNEKLF
V gene: TRBV12-3/TRBV12-4; J gene: TRBJ2-1; CDR3 protein: ASSPQGRSYNEQF
V gene: TRBV4-2; J gene: TRBJ1-6; CDR3 protein: ASSQSRQGDSPLH
V gene: TRBV7-6; J gene: TRBJ1-1; CDR3 protein: ASSLDGRTEAF
V gene: TRBV4-3; J gene: TRBJ1-6; CDR3 protein: ASSQESGNSPLH
V gene: TRBV11-2; J gene: TRBJ1-5; CDR3 protein: ASSLGVAGLNQPQH
V gene: TRBV9; J gene: TRBJ1-5; CDR3 protein: ASSEGSLANQPQH
V gene: TRBV7-3; J gene: TRBJ2-1; CDR3 protein: ASSLGGGQNEQF
V gene: TRBV7-9; J gene: TRBJ2-1; CDR3 protein: ASSLVGMGYEQF
V gene: TRBV2; J gene: TRBJ1-1; CDR3 protein: ASSERGWTEAF
V gene: TRBV5-6; J gene: TRBJ1-2; CDR3 protein: ASSLAGTGIVYGYT
V gene: TRBV4-2; J gene: TRBJ2-2; CDR3 protein: ASSQADRAGGELF
V gene: TRBV7-9; J gene: TRBJ2-3; CDR3 protein: ASSHRTDITDTQY
V gene: TRBV5-1; J gene: TRBJ2-2; CDR3 protein: ASGRQGEDTGELF
V gene: TRBV6-4; J gene: TRBJ1-6; CDR3 protein: ASSEGTGINSPLH
V gene: TRBV12-3/TRBV12-4; J gene: TRBJ1-2; CDR3 protein: ASSSFGYT
V gene: TRBV27; J gene: TRBJ1-5; CDR3 protein: ASSFRLARGVVNQPQH
V gene: TRBV4-3; J gene: TRBJ2-1; CDR3 protein: ASSQDNIQGNEQF
V gene: TRBV5-6; J gene: TRBJ1-4; CDR3 protein: ASSRQDPYYEKLF
V gene: TRBV3-1; J gene: TRBJ1-2; CDR3 protein: ASSRDRASYGYA
V gene: TRBV5-1; J gene: TRBJ2-1; CDR3 protein: ASSLAPLSEQF
V gene: TRBV27; J gene: TRBJ1-2; CDR3 protein: ASSRTGAYGYT
V gene: TRBV3-1; J gene: TRBJ2-7; CDR3 protein: ASSQEAGLAGYEQY
V gene: TRBV5-1; J gene: TRBJ2-7; CDR3 protein: ASSQESISYEQY
V gene: TRBV7-8; J gene: TRBJ2-7; CDR3 protein: ASSQRDVAYEQY
V gene: TRBV27; J gene: TRBJ2-3; CDR3 protein: ASRGFSSGNFDTQY
V gene: TRBV5-1; J gene: TRBJ2-1; CDR3 protein: ASSPPGTVYNEQF
V gene: TRBV2; J gene: TRBJ2-5; CDR3 protein: ASRPRGWETQY
V gene: TRBV7-2; J gene: TRBJ2-4; CDR3 protein: ASSFAAGGQGDQY